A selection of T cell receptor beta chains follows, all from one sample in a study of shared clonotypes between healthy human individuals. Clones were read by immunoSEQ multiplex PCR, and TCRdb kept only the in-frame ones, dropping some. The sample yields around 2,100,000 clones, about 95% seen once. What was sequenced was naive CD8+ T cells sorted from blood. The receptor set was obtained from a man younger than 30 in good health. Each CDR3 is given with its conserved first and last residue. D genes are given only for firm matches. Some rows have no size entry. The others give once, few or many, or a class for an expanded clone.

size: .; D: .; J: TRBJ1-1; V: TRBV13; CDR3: CASSPAGDGNTEAFF; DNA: TGTGCCAGCAGTCCTGCGGGTGATGGGAACACTGAAGCTTTCTTT
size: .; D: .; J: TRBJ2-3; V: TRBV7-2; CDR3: CASSPLLDTQYF; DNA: TGTGCCAGCAGCCCTCTTCTGGATACGCAGTATTTT
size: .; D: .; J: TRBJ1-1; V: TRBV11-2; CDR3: CASSFPGVNTEAFF; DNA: TGTGCCAGCAGCTTCCCAGGGGTGAACACTGAAGCTTTCTTT
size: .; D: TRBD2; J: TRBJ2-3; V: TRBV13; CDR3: CASSARTSGISSTDTQYF; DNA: TGTGCCAGCAGTGCACGGACTAGCGGGATATCTAGCACAGATACGCAGTATTTT
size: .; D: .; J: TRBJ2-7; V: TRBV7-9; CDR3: CASSLVNSVYEQYF; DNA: TGTGCCAGCAGCTTAGTTAATAGCGTCTACGAGCAGTACTTC
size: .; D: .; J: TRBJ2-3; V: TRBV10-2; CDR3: CASSAGTTDTQYF; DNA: TGCGCCAGCAGCGCCGGGACGACAGATACGCAGTATTTT
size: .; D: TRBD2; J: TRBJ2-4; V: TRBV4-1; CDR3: CASSPRTSGDLAKNIQYF; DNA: TGCGCCAGCAGCCCCCGGACTAGCGGGGATTTAGCCAAAAACATTCAGTACTTC
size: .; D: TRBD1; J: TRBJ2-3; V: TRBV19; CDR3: CASATGDGTDTQYF; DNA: TGTGCCAGTGCGACAGGGGATGGGACAGATACGCAGTATTTT
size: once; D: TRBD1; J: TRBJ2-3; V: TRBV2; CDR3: CASELDRGHTDTQYF; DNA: TGTGCCAGTGAATTGGACAGGGGGCACACAGATACGCAGTATTTT
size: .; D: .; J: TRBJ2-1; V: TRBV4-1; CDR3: CTSSQDPARFVYEQFF; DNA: TGCACCAGCAGCCAAGATCCAGCGAGATTTGTTTATGAGCAGTTCTTC
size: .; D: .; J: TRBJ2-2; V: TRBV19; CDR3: CASSEGVDTGELFF; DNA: TGTGCCAGTAGTGAGGGGGTGGACACCGGGGAGCTGTTTTTT
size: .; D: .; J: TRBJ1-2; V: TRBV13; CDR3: CASSLGRMLDGYTF; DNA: TGTGCCAGCAGCTTAGGCAGAATGTTAGATGGCTACACCTTC
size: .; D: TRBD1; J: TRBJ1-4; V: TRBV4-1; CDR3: CASSQRDSLNEKLFF; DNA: TGCGCCAGCAGCCAACGGGACAGCCTCAATGAAAAACTGTTTTTT
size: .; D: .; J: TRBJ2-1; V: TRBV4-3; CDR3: CASSQDAPSSYNEQFF; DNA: TGCGCCAGCAGCCAAGACGCCCCGTCCTCCTACAATGAGCAGTTCTTC
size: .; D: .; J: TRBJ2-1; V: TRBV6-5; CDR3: CASSYVPDNEQFF; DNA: TGTGCCAGCAGTTACGTCCCCGACAATGAGCAGTTCTTC
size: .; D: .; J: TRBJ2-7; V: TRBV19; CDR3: CASSESGRIYEQYF; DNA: TGTGCCAGTAGCGAATCGGGACGGATCTACGAGCAGTACTTC
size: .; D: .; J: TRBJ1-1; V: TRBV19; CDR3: CATSSSSFNEAFF; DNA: TGTGCCACCTCATCGTCGTCATTTAATGAAGCTTTCTTT
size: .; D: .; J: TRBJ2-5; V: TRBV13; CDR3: CASSFRVPQETQYF; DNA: TGTGCCAGCAGCTTCAGGGTCCCCCAAGAGACCCAGTACTTC
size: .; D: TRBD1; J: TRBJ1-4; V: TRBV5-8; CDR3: CASSPGQGGEKLFF; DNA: TGTGCCAGCAGCCCGGGACAGGGTGGCGAAAAACTGTTTTTT
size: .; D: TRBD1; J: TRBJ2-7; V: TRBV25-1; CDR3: CASSHPRAGQGLHEQYF; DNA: TGTGCCAGCAGCCACCCTCGGGCCGGACAGGGTTTGCACGAGCAGTACTTC
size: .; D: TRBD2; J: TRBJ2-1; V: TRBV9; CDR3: CASSPGGEAYYNEQFF; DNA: TGTGCCAGCAGCCCCGGGGGGGAGGCCTATTACAATGAGCAGTTCTTC
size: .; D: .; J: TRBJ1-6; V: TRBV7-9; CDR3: CASSLGGLLGYNSPLHF; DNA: TGTGCCAGCAGCTTGGGAGGCCTCCTCGGATATAATTCACCCCTCCACTTT
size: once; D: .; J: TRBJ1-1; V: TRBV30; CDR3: CAWTGDGYTEAFF; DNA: TGTGCCTGGACGGGAGACGGGTACACTGAAGCTTTCTTT
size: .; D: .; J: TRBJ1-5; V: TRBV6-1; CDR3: CASSEWAGDHQPQHF; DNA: TGTGCCAGCAGTGAATGGGCAGGGGATCATCAGCCCCAGCATTTT
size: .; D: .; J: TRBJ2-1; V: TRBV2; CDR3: CASRDYNEQFF; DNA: TGTGCCAGCAGGGACTACAATGAGCAGTTCTTC